These T cell receptor beta chains were read from a single sample in a study of CD8 T cells in Susac syndrome. MiXCR, run by TCRdb on the immunoSEQ multiplex PCR reads, gives a single entry per CDR3 protein. The table shows over 300,000 distinct CDR3 sequences, with about 90% occurring only once. The specimen sequenced was CD4+ T cells from PBMCs. The source of these receptors is a human donor with multiple sclerosis. The CDR3 runs from the conserved cysteine through the conserved F or W. The D gene is left open where the match is weak. Clone size, where shown, is once, few, many, or a class for clones that have expanded.

size	D	V	length	J	DNA	CDR3
NA	NA	TRBV7-2	17	TRBJ1-2	TGTGCCAGCAGCTTTCTCTTCTCCCGGGTCCCGAACTATGGCTACACCTTC	CASSFLFSRVPNYGYTF
NA	NA	TRBV29-1	12	TRBJ2-1	TGCAGCGTTGCCCCTGGCTACAATGAGCAGTTCTTC	CSVAPGYNEQFF
NA	TRBD1	TRBV4-1	16	TRBJ2-2	TGCGCCAGCAGCCAAGAGTGGACAGGGGTAACCGGGGAGCTGTTTTTT	CASSQEWTGVTGELFF
few	TRBD2	TRBV11-1	14	TRBJ2-3	TGTGCCAGCAGCTTAGTGGGCGGGGGGGATACGCAGTATTTT	CASSLVGGGDTQYF
NA	NA	TRBV10-3	12	TRBJ2-7	TGTGCCTCCCGGGACGGGACCTACGAGCAGTACTTC	CASRDGTYEQYF
NA	TRBD2	TRBV7-8	18	TRBJ2-3	TGTGCCAGCAGCCCGCGGCGAGCGGGGGTGAGCGGCACAGATACGCAGTATTTT	CASSPRRAGVSGTDTQYF
NA	NA	TRBV29-1	19	TRBJ2-1	TGCAGCGTTGGAGGGGGGGGCCCCCCTCGGCGAGGCTCCTACAATGAGCAGTTCTTC	CSVGGGGPPRRGSYNEQFF
NA	TRBD1	TRBV18	14	TRBJ2-5	TGTGCCAGCGGGGACAGCCTGCAGCAAGAGACCCAGTACTTC	CASGDSLQQETQYF
NA	NA	TRBV7-9	13	TRBJ1-2	TGTGCCAGCAGCCGTAACTCAGGGGCTGGCTACACCTTC	CASSRNSGAGYTF
NA	TRBD1	TRBV7-9	16	TRBJ1-4	TGTGCCAGCAGCCCCCGCGGGGGACAGAATTTTGAAAAACTGTTTTTT	CASSPRGGQNFEKLFF
NA	NA	TRBV4-2	14	TRBJ1-1	TGTGCCAGCAGCCCGCAAGACAGTGCCACTGAAGCTTTCTTT	CASSPQDSATEAFF
few	TRBD1	TRBV18	13	TRBJ1-2	TGTGCCAGCTCACCTAGGCAGGGGGCCGGCTACACCTTC	CASSPRQGAGYTF
NA	NA	TRBV4-1	17	TRBJ2-2	TGCGCCAGCAGCCAAGATCAGCTTCGGACGAACACCGGGGAGCTGTTTTTT	CASSQDQLRTNTGELFF
once	TRBD1	TRBV29-1	15	TRBJ1-5	TGCAGCGCTGGGTCGCGGGACAGGATAGGACAGCCCCAGCATTTT	CSAGSRDRIGQPQHF
NA	NA	TRBV20-1	13	TRBJ1-1	TGCAGTGCTTACAATTATGGTTACACTGAAGCTTTCTTT	CSAYNYGYTEAFF
NA	NA	TRBV10-3	13	TRBJ2-3	TGTGCCATCAGTGGCGGTGCAACAGATACGCAGTATTTT	CAISGGATDTQYF
NA	NA	TRBV15	16	TRBJ1-5	TGTGCCACCAGCAGAGAACGGACAGCCGGCAATCAGCCCCAGCATTTT	CATSRERTAGNQPQHF
NA	TRBD2	TRBV27	15	TRBJ2-1	TGTGCCAGCAGCATGGATAGCGGGCCCTACAATGAGCAGTTCTTC	CASSMDSGPYNEQFF
NA	TRBD1	TRBV3-1	15	TRBJ2-5	TGTGCCAGCAGCCAACCACAGGGGAATGGGGAGACCCAGTACTTC	CASSQPQGNGETQYF
NA	TRBD2	TRBV9	16	TRBJ2-1	TGTGCCAGCAGCTCACTAGCGGGAGCCTCCTACAATGAGCAGTTCTTC	CASSSLAGASYNEQFF
NA	NA	TRBV7-9	13	TRBJ1-4	TGTGCCAGCAGCCTGGGGCTTGGGGAAAAACTGTTTTTT	CASSLGLGEKLFF
NA	NA	TRBV4-1	14	TRBJ2-7	TGCGCCAGCAGCCAAGCCAGGGCGGTGTACGAGCAGTACTTC	CASSQARAVYEQYF
NA	NA	TRBV5-1	15	TRBJ1-4	TGCGCCAGCAGCGCGGGGGGCCTAGGTCGTGAAAAACTGTTTTTT	CASSAGGLGREKLFF
NA	NA	TRBV20-1	13	TRBJ1-4	TGCAGTGCTTCGTGGGGAGCGAATGAAAAACTGTTTTTT	CSASWGANEKLFF
NA	NA	TRBV2	13	TRBJ1-5	TGTGCCAGCAACCCCGGGCTGGGGCAGCCCCAGCATTTT	CASNPGLGQPQHF
NA	TRBD2	TRBV18	15	TRBJ2-5	TGTGCCAGCTCACCTAGCGGGATTGTTAAAGAGACCCAGTACTTC	CASSPSGIVKETQYF
once	TRBD2	TRBV6-5	17	TRBJ2-5	TGTGCCAGCAGTTACGGACTAGCGGGGGGCGGGGAGGAGACCCAGTACTTC	CASSYGLAGGGEETQYF
NA	NA	TRBV2	14	TRBJ1-5	TGTGCCAGCAGCCCCGGGAGCCCCACTCAGCCCCAGCATTTT	CASSPGSPTQPQHF
once	NA	TRBV19	14	TRBJ1-1	TGTGCCAGTAGTATGCGGGGGGCGGACACTGAAGCTTTCTTT	CASSMRGADTEAFF
NA	NA	TRBV24-1	18	TRBJ2-3	TGTGCCACCTCTACGAGTAATCGGACAAAGGGCCTGAGGGATACGCAGTATTTT	CATSTSNRTKGLRDTQYF
NA	TRBD2	TRBV18	17	TRBJ2-5	TGTGCCAGCTCATCGGATCGGACTAGCGGGCTACAAGAGACCCAGTACTTC	CASSSDRTSGLQETQYF
NA	NA	TRBV29-1	11	TRBJ1-1	TGCAGCGCCGTGGGGCACACTGAAGCTTTCTTT	CSAVGHTEAFF
NA	NA	TRBV4-2	15	TRBJ1-1	TGTGCCAGCAGCCAAGAAAGGGGCATGAACACTGAAGCTTTCTTT	CASSQERGMNTEAFF
NA	NA	TRBV10-3	15	TRBJ2-5	TGTGCCATCAGTGAGAAAAGACGGAACCAAGAGACCCAGTACTTC	CAISEKRRNQETQYF
NA	NA	TRBV6-1	11	TRBJ1-2	TGTGCCAGCAGCACCGGTGGCGGCTACACCTTC	CASSTGGGYTF
NA	NA	TRBV5-1	16	TRBJ1-4	TGCGCCAGCAGCGCCGAAAACAGCCAAGAAGGAGAAAAACTGTTTTTT	CASSAENSQEGEKLFF
NA	NA	TRBV19	12	TRBJ2-7	TGTGCCAGTAGTATCCCCCCCTACGAGCAGTACTTC	CASSIPPYEQYF
NA	NA	TRBV20-1	15	TRBJ1-1	TGCAGTGCTACCCCCTACAGGGCCGAACGCCTTGAAGCTTTCTTT	CSATPYRAERLEAFF
NA	TRBD2	TRBV18	16	TRBJ2-2	TGTGCCAGCTCACCTTCCGGGACTAGCACCACCGGGGAGCTGTTTTTT	CASSPSGTSTTGELFF
NA	NA	TRBV19	16	TRBJ1-1	TGTGCCAGTATGCATGGGACACCATCCATGAACACTGAAGCTTTCTTT	CASMHGTPSMNTEAFF
NA	NA	TRBV29-1	14	TRBJ2-3	TGCAGCTCCCCGCAGCAGGGGAACACAGATACGCAGTATTTT	CSSPQQGNTDTQYF
NA	TRBD2	TRBV29-1	14	TRBJ2-7	TGCAGCGTTGCAACTAGCGGGAGTTATGGCGAGCAGTACTTC	CSVATSGSYGEQYF
NA	NA	TRBV7-9	16	TRBJ2-7	TGTGCCAGCAGCTTATTGAGTTTGACGCTCCACTACGAGCAGTACTTC	CASSLLSLTLHYEQYF
NA	NA	TRBV11-2	15	TRBJ1-2	TGTGCCAGCAGCCAATCCGGGGGGGGCGGCTATGGCTACACCTTC	CASSQSGGGGYGYTF